This T cell receptor beta chain appears in the sequencing data of a study of T cell changes during pregnancy in multiple sclerosis (dated by TCRdb to the late 2010s). For the wider study: Changes in the T cell repertoire over the course of pregnancy were examined in this study in women with multiple sclerosis.

The library was made by the immunoSEQ multiplex PCR assay. TCRdb took over this immuneACCESS table, retaining in-frame rearrangements with V and J assigned. Such tables are incomplete; in checked studies, under half of the missing clones stem from an unresolved V gene, and the remainder is unexplained. This sample is represented by tens of thousands of clones; roughly 90% of them were singletons. Approximately 1.8% of the sample is held by the ten biggest clonotypes. CDR1 and CDR2 (SGHTA, FQGNSA) derive from the germline V gene. V has 1 base trimmed and J has 11 bases trimmed; junction bases matching no gene number 11. The CDR3 goes from the cysteine to the phenylalanine over 15 residues. This entry keeps only the CDR3 DNA: 45 bases, framed from base 1. Details on this clone: It lacks a known antigen. No qualities accompany the bases; no much larger clone lies one base away.

The input for sequencing was peripheral blood, taken in the first trimester of pregnancy. The rearrangement joined TRBV7-2 to TRBJ2-1, with TRBD2 identical over 7 junction bases. The receptor comes from a female donor with multiple sclerosis, enrolled in a pregnancy study. The DNA sequence is given as TGTGCCAGCAGCTTAGACGGCGGGAGCGCTACACAGCAGTTCTTC. It specifies CASSLDGGSATQQFF.